The 32 T cell receptor beta chains reported below all come from one sample, sequenced in a study of blood T cell repertoires in COVID-19. Clones were sequenced by immunoSEQ multiplex PCR, and TCRdb holds only the in-frame ones, with some missing. Of 250,000 to 300,000 clones in the sample, approximately 91% were seen once. Sequencing was performed on PBMCs or T cells enriched from blood (not recorded which). The receptors were gathered from a woman between 40 and 55 years old with acute COVID-19.

This clone appeared once. This chain connects TRBV5-1 to TRBJ2-5; TRBD2 matches at 7 bases. The CDR3 totals 14 residues. After removal of 2 bases from V and 0 bases from J, the junction contained 1 base not matched to a gene. Per germline, CDR1 SGHRS and CDR2 YFSETQ. The CDR3 region is CASSLAGNQETQYF. Written as DNA, the CDR3 is TGCGCCAGCAGCTTAGCGGGAAACCAAGAGACCCAGTACTTC.

This sequence joins TRBV6-5 and TRBJ1-1, with a possible D match to TRBD1 (6 bases). The CDR3 totals 15 residues. V lost 2 bases, J lost 0 bases, and 10 bases lay in between. The germline gives CDR1 MNHEY, CDR2 SVGAGI. The CDR3 spells CASSYQGLMNTEAFF. CDR3 DNA: TGTGCCAGCAGTTACCAGGGGCTAATGAACACTGAAGCTTTCTTT.

The V call is TRBV30, the J call TRBJ1-1; 7 positions agree with TRBD1. The CDR3 extends over 12 amino acids. Germline V lookup: CDR1 GTSNPN, CDR2 SVGIG (reference sequence). The J segment lost 9 bases and the V segment lost 4 bases, leaving 8 bases of the junction unmatched. The CDR3 bases are TGTGCCTGGAAATCCAGGGACAGCCAAGCTTTCTTT. This encodes CAWKSRDSQAFF.

The J gene is TRBJ2-7, the V gene TRBV10-3; 9 nucleotides match TRBD1. This CDR3 has 13 amino acids. After removal of 11 bases from V and 0 bases from J, the junction contained 5 bases not matched to a gene. The germline V gene has CDR1 ENHRY and CDR2 SYGVKD. The DNA for the CDR3 is TGTGCCGTACGGACAGGGGCCTCCTACGAGCAGTACTTC. Translated: CAVRTGASYEQYF.

This chain joins TRBV29-1 and TRBJ1-1, with a possible D match to TRBD1 (6 bases). Trimming removed 6 bases at V and 1 base at J, with 12 bases between. The germline gives CDR1 SQVTM, CDR2 ANQGSEA. The CDR3 is 13 amino acids. CDR3 residues: CSVQTGPNTEAFF. CDR3 DNA: TGCAGCGTGCAGACAGGCCCGAACACTGAAGCTTTCTTT. The variable domain in full, completed from reference TRBV29-1 and TRBJ1-1, reads SAVISQKPSRDICQRGTSLTIQCQVDSQVTMMFWYRQQPGQSLTLIATANQGSEATYESGFVIDKFPISRPNLTFSTLTVSNMSPEDSSIYLCSVQTGPNTEAFFGQGTRLTVV.

V usage is TRBV11-3 and J usage is TRBJ2-3; D is uncertain. The CDR3 has 14 residues. In germline, CDR1 is SGHNT, CDR2 YENEEA. The V gene lost 2 bases and the J gene lost 0 bases, with 6 bases spanning the gap. The CDR3 loop is CASSLTTSTDTQYF. The CDR3 nucleotides read TGTGCCAGCAGCTTAACCACTAGCACAGATACGCAGTATTTT.

The chain links TRBV6-6 to TRBJ2-7, with 9 bases fitting TRBD1. The CDR3 runs 14 residues. Germline CDR1 MNHNY, CDR2 SVGAGI (reference sequence). Trimming removed 9 bases from V and 2 bases from J; junction bases left unmatched: 8. CDR3 residues: CASITGGPPYEQYF. CDR3 DNA: TGTGCCAGTATTACAGGGGGCCCACCCTACGAGCAGTACTTC.

V and J are TRBV7-2 and TRBJ2-2; perhaps TRBD2 as D (5 bases). CDR3 length: 14 residues. Trimming removed 2 bases at V and 6 bases at J, with 10 bases between. The germline CDR1 and CDR2 sequences are SGHTA and FQGNSA. The CDR3 nucleotides are TGTGCCAGCAGCTTAACGGACGGGGCCGGGGAGCTGTTTTTT. The encoded protein is CASSLTDGAGELFF. Full variable domain (remainder filled in from reference TRBV7-2 and TRBJ2-2): GAGVSQSPSNKVTEKGKDVELRCDPISGHTALYWYRQSLGQGLEFLIYFQGNSAPDKSGLPSDRFSAERTGGSVSTLTIQRTQQEDSAVYLCASSLTDGAGELFFGEGSRLTVL.

This rearrangement joins TRBV3-1 (or the pseudogene TRBV3-2) to TRBJ1-1, with D tentatively TRBD1 (6 bases). CDR3 length: 14 residues. The V gene lost 4 bases and the J gene lost 5 bases, with 14 bases spanning the gap. The V gene's germline CDR1 is LGHDT and CDR2 YNNKEL (reference sequence). CDR3 coding DNA: TGTGCCAGCAGCCGTATAGCGGGGGCAACTGAAGCTTTCTTT. Amino acid sequence: CASSRIAGATEAFF.

V is TRBV29-1 and J is TRBJ1-1; a possible D gene is TRBD1 (6 bases). This CDR3 has 12 residues. The germline CDR1 and CDR2 sequences are SQVTM and ANQGSEA. V lost 5 bases to trimming and J lost 4 bases, with 11 bases between them. The chain's CDR3 is CSVRGASTEAFF. CDR3 nucleotides: TGCAGCGTTCGGGGGGCGAGCACTGAAGCTTTCTTT. The whole variable domain, remainder taken from reference TRBV29-1 and TRBJ1-1, is SAVISQKPSRDICQRGTSLTIQCQVDSQVTMMFWYRQQPGQSLTLIATANQGSEATYESGFVIDKFPISRPNLTFSTLTVSNMSPEDSSIYLCSVRGASTEAFFGQGTRLTVV.

The rearrangement joins TRBV30 to TRBJ1-1, with TRBD1 matching over 9 bases. Unmatched junction bases numbered 9, after V lost 3 bases and J lost 4 bases. The CDR3 runs to 15 residues. Germline-derived CDR1 and CDR2 are GTSNPN and SVGIG (reference sequence). The DNA for the CDR3 is TGTGCCTGGAGCTTCGGGACAGGGTGGAGCACTGAAGCTTTCTTT. Translating gives CAWSFGTGWSTEAFF. Full variable domain (rest looked up from reference TRBV30 and TRBJ1-1): SQTIHQWPATLVQPVGSPLSLECTVEGTSNPNLYWYRQAAGRGLQLLFYSVGIGQISSEVPQNLSASRPQDRQFILSSKKLLLSDSGFYLCAWSFGTGWSTEAFFGQGTRLTVV.

The chain recombines TRBV7-9 with TRBJ2-7; 9 nucleotides match TRBD1. The CDR3 covers 13 residues. Germline CDR1 SEHNR, CDR2 FQNEAQ (reference sequence). J gave up 7 bases and V 2 bases, and 3 bases lay outside the gene matches. The CDR3 spells CASSLTGGWEQYF. The DNA of the CDR3 is TGTGCCAGCAGCTTAACAGGGGGCTGGGAGCAGTACTTC.

The chain carries TRBV11-3 and TRBJ2-7; tentatively, D is TRBD1 (5 bases). Between the trimmed V and J ends, which lost 0 bases and 3 bases, there was a span of 9 bases. CDR1 and CDR2 from the germline V gene are SGHNT and YENEEA. The CDR3 totals 14 residues. The DNA for the CDR3 is TGTGCCAGCAGCTTAGAGAGCAGGGTCTACGAGCAGTACTTC. It specifies CASSLESRVYEQYF.

The CDR3 sequence is CASRMGQENSPLHF. CDR3 DNA sequence: TGCGCCAGTAGAATGGGACAGGAGAATTCACCCCTCCACTTT. The V and J genes are TRBV5-1 and TRBJ1-6; 8 bases agree with TRBD1. Losses at the gene ends were 8 bases for V and 7 bases for J; bases not matched to a gene: 8. Germline assignment: CDR1 SGHRS and CDR2 YFSETQ. CDR3 length: 14 amino acids.

The chain carries TRBV5-6 and TRBJ1-2, with a tentative D call TRBD1 (5 bases). From germline, CDR1 is SGHDT and CDR2 YYEEEE. CDR3 length: 15 residues. V was shortened by 1 base and J by 0 bases, with 10 bases between the two germline ends. CDR3 bases: TGTGCCAGCAGCTTGAGACAGAATTCTAACTATGGCTACACCTTC. The encoded protein is CASSLRQNSNYGYTF.

The chain links TRBV27 to TRBJ2-1; 11 bases agree with TRBD2. V trimming: 6 bases; J trimming: 9 bases; junction bases outside the gene matches: 4. Germline CDR1 and CDR2: MNHEY and SMNVEV (reference sequence). This CDR3 spans 13 amino acids. The CDR3 DNA reads TGTGCCAGCAGGGCTAGCGGGGGGAGTGAGCAGTTCTTC. As protein: CASRASGGSEQFF.

The chain joins TRBV25-1 to TRBJ2-7; 10 nucleotides match TRBD2. Germline V gene sequence: CDR1 MGHDK, CDR2 SYGVNS. V dropped 3 bases and J dropped 6; count of bases not matched to a gene: 11. This CDR3 spans 16 amino acids. The CDR3 DNA sequence: TGTGCCAGCAGTGACCGCGATAGCGGGAGGCGAGGCGAGCAGTACTTC. Amino acids: CASSDRDSGRRGEQYF.

The V and J genes are TRBV11-3 and TRBJ2-1; D gene unclear. Trimming removed 4 bases from V and 0 bases from J, with 13 bases in between. CDR1 and CDR2 from the germline V gene are SGHNT and YENEEA. CDR3 length equals 16 residues. For the CDR3, the DNA is TGTGCCAGCAGCTCAGAGCGTGTTAGCTCCTACAATGAGCAGTTCTTC. Residues: CASSSERVSSYNEQFF.

The rearrangement uses TRBV2 and TRBJ2-2; D is perhaps TRBD1 (5 bases). Germline CDR1 reads SNHLY; CDR2 reads FYNNEI. CDR3 size: 14 residues. Trimming cost V 4 bases and J 5 bases, with 11 bases left between them. The CDR3 region is CASSVQGRTGELFF. The CDR3 nucleotides read TGTGCCAGCAGTGTGCAGGGTCGGACCGGGGAGCTGTTTTTT.

This chain links TRBV11-2 with TRBJ2-5; D might be TRBD2 (6 bases). There are 14 residues in the CDR3. From germline, CDR1 is SGHAT and CDR2 FQNNGV. Trimming took off 5 bases at V and 6 bases at J, with 16 bases between the two ends. This CDR3 reads CASSHGGLGKTQYF. The CDR3 coding sequence is TGTGCCAGCAGCCACGGGGGTCTAGGAAAGACCCAGTACTTC.

This rearrangement joins TRBV30 to TRBJ1-2; 7 nucleotides line up with TRBD1. The CDR3 has 12 amino acids. The germline V gene encodes CDR1 GTSNPN and CDR2 SVGIG (reference sequence). With V trimmed by 2 bases and J by 6 bases, 3 bases remained unmatched. This CDR3 reads CAWSQGVNGYTF. In nucleotides, the CDR3 is TGTGCCTGGAGTCAGGGGGTAAATGGCTACACCTTC.

The rearrangement uses TRBV7-2 and TRBJ1-1, with D maybe TRBD1 (5 bases). Germline V CDR1 and CDR2: SGHTA, FQGNSA. Trimming removed 4 bases from V and 4 bases from J, with 10 bases in between. The CDR3 contains 13 residues. The CDR3 bases are TGTGCCAGCAGCTGGGCCCAGGGCACTGAAGCTTTCTTT. Translation gives CASSWAQGTEAFF.

The chain joins TRBV15 to TRBJ2-2; 7 nucleotides match TRBD1. CDR1 is LNHNV and CDR2 is YYDKDF in the germline V gene (reference sequence). Germline trimming cut 5 bases from V and 2 bases from J; bases unmatched to any gene: 8. The CDR3 contains 16 residues. The CDR3 protein is CATSGAGTVNTGELFF. As DNA, the CDR3 is TGTGCCACCAGCGGGGCCGGGACAGTCAACACCGGGGAGCTGTTTTTT.

V usage is TRBV4-1 and J usage is TRBJ1-4; D is ambiguous. The CDR3 is made up of 14 amino acids. From germline, CDR1 is MGHRA and CDR2 YSYEKL. V was clipped by 4 bases and J by 0 bases, with 6 bases between them. CDR3 DNA: TGCGCCAGCAGCCTCGTTACAACTAATGAAAAACTGTTTTTT. It specifies CASSLVTTNEKLFF.

This chain joins TRBV20-1 and TRBJ2-1, with a weak D call TRBD2 (6 bases). This CDR3 region has 14 residues. The ends were cut back, 3 bases at V and 1 base at J, with 10 bases in the middle. The germline gives CDR1 DFQATT, CDR2 SNEGSKA (reference sequence). The CDR3 DNA reads as TGCAGTGCTAGTCGCGGGAAATCCTACAATGAGCAGTTCTTC. It is translated as CSASRGKSYNEQFF.

This chain links TRBV3-1 (or the pseudogene TRBV3-2) with TRBJ1-4; no clear D gene. V lost 6 bases and J lost 0, with 8 bases in between. CDR1 LGHDT and CDR2 YNNKEL come from the germline V gene (reference sequence). The CDR3 sequence is 14 residues long. The CDR3, as DNA: TGTGCCAGCAGTTTCAGTGCAACTAATGAAAAACTGTTTTTT. Translation: CASSFSATNEKLFF.

The chain is built from TRBV9 and TRBJ1-1; D might be TRBD1 (6 bases). The CDR3 has 14 residues. With 3 bases removed from V and 2 bases from J, the gap between germline ends came to 11 bases. The germline V gene has CDR1 SGDLS and CDR2 YYNGEE. The CDR3 spells CASSAGGLNTEAFF. The DNA for the CDR3 is TGTGCCAGCAGCGCGGGGGGGCTTAACACTGAAGCTTTCTTT.

The rearrangement joins TRBV30 to TRBJ1-3; D is ambiguous. The germline gives CDR1 GTSNPN, CDR2 SVGIG (reference sequence). The CDR3 has 14 amino acids. Trimming removed 0 bases from V and 2 bases from J, with 8 bases in between. The DNA for the CDR3 is TGTGCCTGGAGTGTACTATCGACTGGAAACACCATATATTTT. Its translation is CAWSVLSTGNTIYF.

In this sample, this clone turned up once. The chain joins TRBV11-2 to TRBJ2-7; TRBD1 aligns across 7 bases. CDR1 and CDR2 from the germline V gene are SGHAT and FQNNGV. Trimming removed 0 bases from V and 11 bases from J; junction bases left unmatched: 13. The CDR3 length is 15 residues. The CDR3 region is CASSLDRSPGQVEYF. CDR3 nucleotides: TGTGCCAGCAGCTTAGATCGTTCCCCCGGACAGGTTGAGTACTTC.

J is TRBJ2-1 and V is TRBV12-5; 9 bases match TRBD2. The ends lost 7 bases at V and 8 bases at J; junction bases unmatched: 18. Germline assignment: CDR1 LGHNT and CDR2 FRNRAP. The CDR3 length is 17 residues. In nucleotides, the CDR3 is TGTGCTAGTGACCTAGAGGGGCGGGAGGGCCGCGGCGATGAGCAGTTCTTC. Protein sequence: CASDLEGREGRGDEQFF. The full variable domain, in which reference TRBV12-5 and TRBJ2-1 provide the parts outside the CDR3, is DARVTQTPRHKVTEMGQEVTMRCQPILGHNTVFWYRQTMMQGLELLAYFRNRAPLDDSGMPKDRFSAEMPDATLATLKIQPSEPRDSAVYFCASDLEGREGRGDEQFFGPGTRLTVL.

The CDR3 DNA reads TGTGCCAGCAGCCGGGGACTAGCGGGAGTGTCGGATACGCAGTATTTT. Its protein product is CASSRGLAGVSDTQYF. V and J are TRBV7-9 and TRBJ2-3; 14 bases are a match to TRBD2. The V gene's germline CDR1 is SEHNR and CDR2 FQNEAQ (reference sequence). The CDR3 has 16 residues. The J segment lost 6 bases and the V segment lost 5 bases, leaving 7 bases of the junction unmatched.

CDR3 loop: CASSQVGQGLQETQYF. The CDR3 coding sequence is TGTGCCAGCAGCCAAGTGGGACAGGGCCTTCAAGAGACCCAGTACTTC. V is TRBV4-2 and J is TRBJ2-5, with 9 bases that match TRBD1. The CDR3 length is 16 residues. V trimming: 1 base; J trimming: 2 bases; junction bases outside the gene matches: 5. Germline-derived CDR1 and CDR2 are LGHNA and YNFKEQ.